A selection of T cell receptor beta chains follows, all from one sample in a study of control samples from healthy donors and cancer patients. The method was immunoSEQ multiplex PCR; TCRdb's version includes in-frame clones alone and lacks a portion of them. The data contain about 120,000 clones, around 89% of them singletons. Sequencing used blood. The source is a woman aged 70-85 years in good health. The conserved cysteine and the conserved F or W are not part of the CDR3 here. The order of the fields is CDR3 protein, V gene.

ASRIWDAGAYEQY | TRBV5-6
ASSLVGDRGYT | TRBV5-1
ASSSDREGTSGYT | TRBV7-3
ASSRKPGTGETEAF | TRBV19
ASGLVPTGRAEKLF | TRBV12-5
ASSSGGQTNYGYT | TRBV28
ASRGAASFGYT | TRBV25-1
ASSLGAGNEQF | TRBV5-5
ASRTDRGQPGELF | TRBV5-4
ASSFGQGMGAYGYT | TRBV27
ASNRLAGGGDTQY | TRBV7-9
ASSAWTANTEAF | TRBV19
ASSLGQRGSNQPQH | TRBV13
AISGADYGYT | TRBV10-3
ASSEARDYGYT | TRBV6-1
ASSFSGGGTDTQY | TRBV5-1
ASSTSGGQLTDTQY | TRBV3-1/TRBV3-2
ASSQGYEQY | TRBV3-1/TRBV3-2
ASSPGGGITEAF | TRBV18
ASSVWGLAGNEQF | TRBV9
ASSLDREKPQH | TRBV6-5
ASSLTQGRNEQF | TRBV7-9
ASSHGTGDQPQH | TRBV4-3
ASSLTQGAYGYT | TRBV7-2
ASSSEPLRYNEQF | TRBV6-5
ASSYSTSGGPYNEQF | TRBV19
ASSSGQSRTDTQY | TRBV5-8
AARQGTYNSPLH | TRBV6-5
ASGLEGLAGDEQF | TRBV12-5
ASSSGGGYNEQF | TRBV6-5
ATSSPGTSADTQY | TRBV15
ASREAGGHNEQF | TRBV5-1
ASSLARDGASYEQY | TRBV7-9
ASSHRDRGLTGELF | TRBV5-8
ASSPRDRDGYT | TRBV19
ASSLGPGLMIDEQF | TRBV11-2
ASSRDRAAGELF | TRBV7-7
ASSVASSGNTIY | TRBV9
ASSTLGGGARSSGANVLT | TRBV27
ASSPFDRVANIQY | TRBV5-1
ASSQVFLVASGYT | TRBV3-1/TRBV3-2
ASSLIGGRGSDGYT | TRBV7-3
AIRGTEETQY | TRBV10-3
ASSPGQGERDGYT | TRBV18
ASSIPTGAPGELF | TRBV19
ASSQGWGGELF | TRBV11-3
ASSLQGDYGYT | TRBV12-3/TRBV12-4
ASSWTPAGELF | TRBV6-2/TRBV6-3
ATSDSGGTNTEAF | TRBV24-1
ASSFLPRGPYEQY | TRBV5-6
ASSQSGGGETQY | TRBV3-1/TRBV3-2
ASSLRGGRDTGELF | TRBV27
ASSLDYEQY | TRBV6-5
ASSLEGRNQPQH | TRBV5-1
ASSEDRAGAF | TRBV2